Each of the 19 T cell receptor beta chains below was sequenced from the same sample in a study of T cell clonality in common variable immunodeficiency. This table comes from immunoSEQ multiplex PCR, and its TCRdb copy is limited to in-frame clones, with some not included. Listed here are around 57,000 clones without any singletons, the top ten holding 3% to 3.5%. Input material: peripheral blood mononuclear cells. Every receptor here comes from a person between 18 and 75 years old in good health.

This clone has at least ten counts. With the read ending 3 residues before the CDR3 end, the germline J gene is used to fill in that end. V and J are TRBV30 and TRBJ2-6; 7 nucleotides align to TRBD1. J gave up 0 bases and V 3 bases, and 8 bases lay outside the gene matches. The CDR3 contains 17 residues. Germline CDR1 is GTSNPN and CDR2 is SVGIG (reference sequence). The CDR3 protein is CAWRRGTASSGANVLTF. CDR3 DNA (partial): TGTGCCTGGAGGAGGGGGACAGCCTCCTCTGGGGCCAACGTC.

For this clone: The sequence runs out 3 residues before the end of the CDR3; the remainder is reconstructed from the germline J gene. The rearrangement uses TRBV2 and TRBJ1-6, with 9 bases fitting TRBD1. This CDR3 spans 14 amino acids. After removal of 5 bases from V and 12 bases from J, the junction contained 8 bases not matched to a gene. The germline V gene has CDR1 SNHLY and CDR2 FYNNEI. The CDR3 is CASSKGQGGLPLHF. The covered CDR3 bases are TGTGCCAGCAGTAAGGGACAGGGAGGTTTACCC.

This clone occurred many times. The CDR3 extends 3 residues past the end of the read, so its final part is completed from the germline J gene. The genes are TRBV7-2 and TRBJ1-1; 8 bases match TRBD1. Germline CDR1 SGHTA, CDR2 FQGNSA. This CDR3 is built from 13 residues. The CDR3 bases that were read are TGTGCCAGCAGCCCCAGGGGGCAGCAGGGT. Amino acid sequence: CASSPRGQQG. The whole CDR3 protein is CASSPRGQQGAFF.

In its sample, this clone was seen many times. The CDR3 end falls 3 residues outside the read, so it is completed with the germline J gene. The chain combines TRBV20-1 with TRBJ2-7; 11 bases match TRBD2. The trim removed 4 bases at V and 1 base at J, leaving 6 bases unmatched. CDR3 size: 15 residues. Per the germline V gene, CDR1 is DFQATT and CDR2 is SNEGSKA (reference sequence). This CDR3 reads CSATPRLAGSYEQYF. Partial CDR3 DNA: TGCAGTGCTACCCCAAGACTAGCGGGGTCCTACGAG.

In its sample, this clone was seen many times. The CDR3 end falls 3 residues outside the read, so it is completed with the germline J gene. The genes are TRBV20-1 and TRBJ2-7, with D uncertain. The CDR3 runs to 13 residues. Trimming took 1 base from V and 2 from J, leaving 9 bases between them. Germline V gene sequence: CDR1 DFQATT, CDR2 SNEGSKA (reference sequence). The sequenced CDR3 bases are TGCAGTGCTAGAGGCGGCCTGACCTACGAG. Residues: CSARGGLTYE. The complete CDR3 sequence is CSARGGLTYEQYF.

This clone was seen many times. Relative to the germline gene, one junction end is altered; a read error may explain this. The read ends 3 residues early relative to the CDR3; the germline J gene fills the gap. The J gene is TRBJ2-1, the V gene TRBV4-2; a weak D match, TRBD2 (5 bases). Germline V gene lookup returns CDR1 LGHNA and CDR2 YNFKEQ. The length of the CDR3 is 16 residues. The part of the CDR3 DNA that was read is TGCGCCAGCAGCCAAGATAGAGGGCTTGTAGGCAATGAG. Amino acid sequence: CASSQDRGLVGNE. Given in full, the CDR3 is CASSQDRGLVGNEQFF.

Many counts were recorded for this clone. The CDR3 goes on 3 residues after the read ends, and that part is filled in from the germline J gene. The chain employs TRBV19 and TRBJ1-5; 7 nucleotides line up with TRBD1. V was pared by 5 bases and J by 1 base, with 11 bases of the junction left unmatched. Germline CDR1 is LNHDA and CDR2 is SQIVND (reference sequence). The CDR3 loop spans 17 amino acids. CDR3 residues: CASSARSGTDSNQPQHF. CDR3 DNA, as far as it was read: TGTGCCAGTAGTGCCCGGTCCGGGACAGACAGCAATCAGCCC.

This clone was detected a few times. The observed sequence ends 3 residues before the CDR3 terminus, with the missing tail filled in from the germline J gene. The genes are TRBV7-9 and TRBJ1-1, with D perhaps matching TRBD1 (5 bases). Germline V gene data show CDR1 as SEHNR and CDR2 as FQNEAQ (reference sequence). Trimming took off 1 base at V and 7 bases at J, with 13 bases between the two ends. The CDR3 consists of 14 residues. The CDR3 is CASSLDLRANEAFF. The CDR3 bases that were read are TGTGCCAGCAGCTTAGACCTCAGGGCAAATGAA.

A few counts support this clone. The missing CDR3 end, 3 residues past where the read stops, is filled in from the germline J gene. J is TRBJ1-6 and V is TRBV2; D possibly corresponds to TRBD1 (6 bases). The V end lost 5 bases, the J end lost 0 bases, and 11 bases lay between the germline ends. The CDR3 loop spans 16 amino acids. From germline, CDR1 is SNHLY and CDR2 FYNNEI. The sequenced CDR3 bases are TGTGCCAGCAGTAGAGACAGGCTCTCCTATAATTCACCC. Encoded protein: CASSRDRLSYNSP. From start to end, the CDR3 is CASSRDRLSYNSPLHF.

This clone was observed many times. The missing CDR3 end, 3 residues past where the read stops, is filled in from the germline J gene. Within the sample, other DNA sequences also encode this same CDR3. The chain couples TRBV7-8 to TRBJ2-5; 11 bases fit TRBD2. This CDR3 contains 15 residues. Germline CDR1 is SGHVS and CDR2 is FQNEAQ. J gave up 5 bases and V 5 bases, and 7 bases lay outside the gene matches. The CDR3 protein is CASSPGTSGLETQYF. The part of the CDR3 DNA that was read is TGTGCCAGCAGCCCAGGGACTAGCGGCTTGGAGACC.

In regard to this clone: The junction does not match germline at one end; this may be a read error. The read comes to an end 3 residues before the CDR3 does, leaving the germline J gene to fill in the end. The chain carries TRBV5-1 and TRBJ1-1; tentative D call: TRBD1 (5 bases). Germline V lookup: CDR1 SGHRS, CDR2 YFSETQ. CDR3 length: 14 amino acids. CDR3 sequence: CASSLEPGQTVAFF. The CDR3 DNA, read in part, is TGCGCCAGCAGCTTGGAGCCAGGGCAGACTGTA.

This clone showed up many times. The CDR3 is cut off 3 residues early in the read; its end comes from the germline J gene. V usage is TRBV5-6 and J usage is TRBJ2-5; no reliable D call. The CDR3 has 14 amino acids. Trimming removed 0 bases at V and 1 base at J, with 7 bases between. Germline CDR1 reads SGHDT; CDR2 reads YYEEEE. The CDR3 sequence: CASSLVQIQETQYF. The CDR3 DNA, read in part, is TGTGCCAGCAGCTTGGTCCAGATCCAAGAGACC.

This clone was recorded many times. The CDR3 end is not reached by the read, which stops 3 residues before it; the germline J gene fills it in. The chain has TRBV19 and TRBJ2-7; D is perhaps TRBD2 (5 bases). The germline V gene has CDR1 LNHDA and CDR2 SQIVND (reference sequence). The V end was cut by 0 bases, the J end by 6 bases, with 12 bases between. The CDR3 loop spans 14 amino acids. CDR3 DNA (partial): TGTGCCAGTAGTATAGACACTAGTTCGACCGAG. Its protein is CASSIDTSSTE. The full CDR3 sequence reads CASSIDTSSTEQYF.

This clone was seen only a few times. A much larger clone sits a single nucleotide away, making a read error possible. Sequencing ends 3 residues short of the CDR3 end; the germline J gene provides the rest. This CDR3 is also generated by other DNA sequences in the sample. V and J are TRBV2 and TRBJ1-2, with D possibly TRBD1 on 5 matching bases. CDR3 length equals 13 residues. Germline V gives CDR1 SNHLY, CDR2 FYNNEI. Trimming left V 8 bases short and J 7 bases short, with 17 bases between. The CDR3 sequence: CASSKTGLSGYTF. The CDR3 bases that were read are TGTGCCAGCTCAAAAACAGGATTATCTGGC. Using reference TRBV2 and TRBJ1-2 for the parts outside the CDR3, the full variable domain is EPEVTQTPSHQVTQMGQEVILRCVPISNHLYFYWYRQILGQKVEFLVSFYNNEISEKSEIFDDQFSVERPDGSNFTLKIRSTKLEDSAMYFCASSKTGLSGYTFGSGTRLTVV.

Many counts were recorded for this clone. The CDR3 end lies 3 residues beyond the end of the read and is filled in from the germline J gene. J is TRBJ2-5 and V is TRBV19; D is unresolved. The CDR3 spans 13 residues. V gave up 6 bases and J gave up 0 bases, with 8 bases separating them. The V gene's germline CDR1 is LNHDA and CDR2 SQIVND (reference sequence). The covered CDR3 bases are TGTGCCAGTAGCCTCAGGTACCAAGAGACC. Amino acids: CASSLRYQET. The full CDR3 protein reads CASSLRYQETQYF.

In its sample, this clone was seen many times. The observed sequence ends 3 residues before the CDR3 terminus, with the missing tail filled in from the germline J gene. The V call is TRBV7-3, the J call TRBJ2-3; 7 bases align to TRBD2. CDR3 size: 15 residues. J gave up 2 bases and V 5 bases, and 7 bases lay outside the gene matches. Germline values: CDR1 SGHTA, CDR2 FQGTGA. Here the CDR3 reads CASSISGFNTDTQYF. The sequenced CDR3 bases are TGTGCCAGCAGCATTAGCGGGTTTAACACAGATACG.

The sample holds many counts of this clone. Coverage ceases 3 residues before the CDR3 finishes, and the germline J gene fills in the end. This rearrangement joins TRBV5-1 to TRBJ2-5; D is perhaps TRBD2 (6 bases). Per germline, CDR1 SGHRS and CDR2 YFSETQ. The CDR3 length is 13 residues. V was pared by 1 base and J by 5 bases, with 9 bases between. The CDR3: CASSLNSGETQYF. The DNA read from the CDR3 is TGCGCCAGCAGCTTGAATAGCGGTGAGACC. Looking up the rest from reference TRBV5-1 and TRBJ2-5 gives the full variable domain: KAGVTQTPRYLIKTRGQQVTLSCSPISGHRSVSWYQQTPGQGLQFLFEYFSETQRNKGNFPGRFSGRQFSNSRSEMNVSTLELGDSALYLCASSLNSGETQYFGPGTRLLVL.

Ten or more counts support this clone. The CDR3 is CSARDEGGGGEQFF. The DNA read from the CDR3 is TGCAGTGCTAGAGATGAGGGAGGGGGGGGTGAG. This chain connects TRBV20-1 to TRBJ2-1; a weak D match, TRBD2 (7 bases). The read comes to an end 3 residues before the CDR3 does, leaving the germline J gene to fill in the end. Looked up from germline, CDR1 is DFQATT and CDR2 is SNEGSKA (reference sequence). The CDR3 length is 14 residues. The V end lost 0 bases, the J end lost 9 bases, and 15 bases lay between the germline ends.

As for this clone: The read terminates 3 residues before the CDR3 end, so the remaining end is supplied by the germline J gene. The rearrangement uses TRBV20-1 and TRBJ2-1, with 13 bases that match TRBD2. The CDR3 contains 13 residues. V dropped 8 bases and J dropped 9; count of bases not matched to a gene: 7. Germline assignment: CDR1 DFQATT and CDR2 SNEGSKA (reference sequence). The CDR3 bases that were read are TGCAGTACGGGACTAGCGGGATCGGGTGAG. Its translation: CSTGLAGSGE. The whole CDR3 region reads CSTGLAGSGEQFF.